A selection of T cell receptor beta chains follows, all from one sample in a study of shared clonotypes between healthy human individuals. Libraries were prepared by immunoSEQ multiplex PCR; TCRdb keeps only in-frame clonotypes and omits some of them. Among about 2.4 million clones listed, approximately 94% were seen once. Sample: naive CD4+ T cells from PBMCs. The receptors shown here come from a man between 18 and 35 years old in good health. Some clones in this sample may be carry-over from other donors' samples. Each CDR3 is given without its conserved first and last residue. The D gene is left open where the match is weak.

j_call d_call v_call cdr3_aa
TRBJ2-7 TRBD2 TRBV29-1 SVASGMGPYEQY
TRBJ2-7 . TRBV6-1 ASSATGLSSYEQY
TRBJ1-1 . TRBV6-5 ASSSALLGWDTEAF
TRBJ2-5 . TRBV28 ASSSSSRAPETQY
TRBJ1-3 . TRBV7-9 ASSDPPGDLSGNTIY
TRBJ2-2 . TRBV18 ASSRINTGELF
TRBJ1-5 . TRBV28 ASSFRTERRERQPQH
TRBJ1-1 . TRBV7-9 ASSPRGAIHTEAF
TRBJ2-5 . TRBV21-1 ASRGKEETQY
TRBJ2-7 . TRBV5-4 ASSRTSYEQY
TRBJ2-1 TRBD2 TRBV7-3 ASSLWYGGDSYNEQF
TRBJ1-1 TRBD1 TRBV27 ASSARGHTEAF
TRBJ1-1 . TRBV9 ASSVDPSNTEAF
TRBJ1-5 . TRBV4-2 ASSQHQFGNQPQH
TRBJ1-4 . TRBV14 ASSQDSHGSPGEKLF
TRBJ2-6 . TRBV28 ASSSGVAGANVLT
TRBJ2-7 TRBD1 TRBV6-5 ASRYRGPSYEQY
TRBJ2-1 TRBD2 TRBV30 AWTRPSGINEQF
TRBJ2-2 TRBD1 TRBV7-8 ASSPAGTGGTGELF
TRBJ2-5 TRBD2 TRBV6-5 ASSSSGSGETQY
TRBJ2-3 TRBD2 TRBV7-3 ASSLRGLAGGDTQY
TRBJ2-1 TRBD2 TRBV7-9 ASSLGTSGSGEQF
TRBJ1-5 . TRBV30 AWSGGIQPQH
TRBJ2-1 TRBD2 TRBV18 ASSGLADSYNEQF
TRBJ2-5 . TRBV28 ASSGDRDKGQETQY
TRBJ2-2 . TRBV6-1 ASSLRAGELF
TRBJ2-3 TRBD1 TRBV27 ASSFDRGYTDTQY
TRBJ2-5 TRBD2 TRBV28 ASTGSGLAGRGRETQY
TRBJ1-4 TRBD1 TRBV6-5 ASSFLDRGGEKLF
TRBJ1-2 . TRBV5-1 ASSLGGNYGYT
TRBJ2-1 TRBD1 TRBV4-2 ASRRDSSYNEQF
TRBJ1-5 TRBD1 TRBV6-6 ASSNRQGDSNQPQH
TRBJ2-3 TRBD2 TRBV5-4 ASSTAASGDTQY
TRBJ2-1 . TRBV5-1 ASSLDGRIYNEQF
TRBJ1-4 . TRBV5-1 ASSLDRANEKLF
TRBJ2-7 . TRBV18 ASSPYNRDVQY
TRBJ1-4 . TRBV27 ASSLSWTLLGEKLF
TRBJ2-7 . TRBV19 ASSTESLIVSEQY
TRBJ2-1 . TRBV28 ASARVSTEQF
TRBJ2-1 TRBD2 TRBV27 ASSRLVGGLYNEQF
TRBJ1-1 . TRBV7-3 ASSPQAPGSNTEAF